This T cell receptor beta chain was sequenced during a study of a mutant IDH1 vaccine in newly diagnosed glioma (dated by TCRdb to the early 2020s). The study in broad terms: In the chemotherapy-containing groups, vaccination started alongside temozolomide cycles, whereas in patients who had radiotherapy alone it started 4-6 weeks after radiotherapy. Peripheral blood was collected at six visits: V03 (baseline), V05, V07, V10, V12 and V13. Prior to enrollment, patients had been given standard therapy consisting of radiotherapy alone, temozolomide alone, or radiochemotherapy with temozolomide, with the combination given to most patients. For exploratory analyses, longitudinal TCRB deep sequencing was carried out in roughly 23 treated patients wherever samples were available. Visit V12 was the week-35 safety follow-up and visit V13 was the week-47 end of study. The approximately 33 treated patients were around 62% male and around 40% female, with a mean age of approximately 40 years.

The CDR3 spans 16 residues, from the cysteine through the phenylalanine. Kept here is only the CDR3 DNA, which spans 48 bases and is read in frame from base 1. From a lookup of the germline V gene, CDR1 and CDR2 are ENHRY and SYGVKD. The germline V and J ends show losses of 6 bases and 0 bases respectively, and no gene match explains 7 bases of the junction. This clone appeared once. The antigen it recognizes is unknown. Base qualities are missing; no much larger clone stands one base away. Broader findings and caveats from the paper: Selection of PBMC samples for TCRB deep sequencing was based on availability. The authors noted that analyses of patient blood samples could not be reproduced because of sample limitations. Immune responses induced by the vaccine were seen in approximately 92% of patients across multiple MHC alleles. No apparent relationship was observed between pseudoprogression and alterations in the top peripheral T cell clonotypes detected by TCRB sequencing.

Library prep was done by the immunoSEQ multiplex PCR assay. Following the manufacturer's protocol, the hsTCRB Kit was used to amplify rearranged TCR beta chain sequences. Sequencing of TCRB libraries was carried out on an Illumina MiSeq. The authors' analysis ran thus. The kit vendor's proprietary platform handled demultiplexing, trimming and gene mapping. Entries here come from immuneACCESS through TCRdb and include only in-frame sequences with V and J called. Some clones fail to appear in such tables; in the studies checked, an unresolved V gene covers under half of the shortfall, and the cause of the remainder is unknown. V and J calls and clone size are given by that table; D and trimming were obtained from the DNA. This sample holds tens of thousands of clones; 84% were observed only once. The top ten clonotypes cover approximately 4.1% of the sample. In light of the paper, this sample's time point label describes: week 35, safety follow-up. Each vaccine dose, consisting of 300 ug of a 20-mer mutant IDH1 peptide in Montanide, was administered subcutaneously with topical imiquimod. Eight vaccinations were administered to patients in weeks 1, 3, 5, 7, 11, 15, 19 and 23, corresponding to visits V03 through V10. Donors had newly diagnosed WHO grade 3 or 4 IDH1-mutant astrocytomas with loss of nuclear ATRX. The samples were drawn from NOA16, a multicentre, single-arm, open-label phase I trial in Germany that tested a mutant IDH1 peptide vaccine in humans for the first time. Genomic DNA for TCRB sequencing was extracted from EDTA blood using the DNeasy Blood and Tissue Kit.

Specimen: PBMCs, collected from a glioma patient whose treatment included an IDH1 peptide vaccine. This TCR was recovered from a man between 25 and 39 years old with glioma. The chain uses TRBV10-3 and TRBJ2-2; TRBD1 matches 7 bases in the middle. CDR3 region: CAISEQGTTNTGELFF. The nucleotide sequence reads TGTGCCATCAGCGAACAGGGGACAACGAACACCGGGGAGCTGTTTTTT.